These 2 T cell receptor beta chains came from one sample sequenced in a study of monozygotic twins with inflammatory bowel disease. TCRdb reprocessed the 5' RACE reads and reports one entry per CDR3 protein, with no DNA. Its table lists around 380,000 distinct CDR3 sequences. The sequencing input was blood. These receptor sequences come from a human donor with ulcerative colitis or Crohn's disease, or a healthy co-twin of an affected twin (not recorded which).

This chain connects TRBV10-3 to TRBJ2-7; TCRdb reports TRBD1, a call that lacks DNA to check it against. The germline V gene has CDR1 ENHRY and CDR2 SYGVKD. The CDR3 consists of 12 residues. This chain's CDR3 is CAISEQGREQYF.

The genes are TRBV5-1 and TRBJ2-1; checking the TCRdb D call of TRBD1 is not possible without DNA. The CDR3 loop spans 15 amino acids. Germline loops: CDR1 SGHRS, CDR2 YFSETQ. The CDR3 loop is CASSLGGGLWDEQFF.